This note documents a single T cell receptor (beta chain) sequence. What it binds is not known. This entry belongs to a study of vaccination and CD4 T cells after COVID-19. Study overall: Two Hispanic individuals were among six male and four female convalescent patients. Post-COVID specimens were obtained a median 101 days after diagnosis (range 35 to 161). General study points: Spike mono-reactivity was found in 304 of 307 vaccine-specific clones from convalescent patients. Relatively few convalescent patients were studied; early post-infection timepoints were not included.

From the PCR reads, TCRdb called clonotypes with MiXCR, one entry per CDR3 protein. The sample holds some 16,000 distinct CDR3 sequences; 66% are singletons and the top ten take roughly 1.1%. Germline loops: CDR1 SGHAT, CDR2 FQNNGV. CDR3 size: 19 residues. Trimming took 5 bases from V and 4 from J; bases not matched to a gene: 14. The chain links TRBV11-2 to TRBJ2-5; 15 bases are a match to TRBD2. The origin of this receptor is a human donor who had recovered from COVID-19. The specimen was CD4+ T cells from blood, collected after SARS-CoV-2 vaccination. The CDR3 reads CASSDPGTSGRLLRETQYF. The CDR3 DNA reads as TGTGCCAGCAGCGACCCCGGGACTAGCGGGAGGCTTCTCCGAGAGACCCAGTACTTC.